A single sample is the source of the 21 T cell receptor beta chains below, sequenced in a study of T cells in pancreatic ductal adenocarcinoma. TCRdb keeps only in-frame clones here, not all; method: immunoSEQ multiplex PCR. The sample has roughly 100,000 clones; around 96% are singletons. The selected patients with pancreatic ductal adenocarcinoma had surgery but no neoadjuvant therapy. The sample taken for sequencing was PBMCs. The receptors here all came from a human donor with pancreatic ductal adenocarcinoma.

The CDR3: CASSLGNTGMTTEAFF. The CDR3 nucleotides read TGCGCCAGCAGCTTAGGAAATACAGGGATGACGACTGAAGCTTTCTTT. The genes are TRBV5-1 and TRBJ1-1; D is possibly TRBD1 (6 bases). The germline V gene encodes CDR1 SGHRS and CDR2 YFSETQ. Trimming took off 2 bases at V and 5 bases at J, with 19 bases between the two ends. The CDR3 runs 16 residues.

The chain has TRBV6-1 and TRBJ2-3; D might be TRBD2 (6 bases). Trimming stripped 5 bases from V and 3 bases from J, with 12 bases between. CDR3 length equals 14 residues. Looked up from germline, CDR1 is MNHNS and CDR2 is SASEGT. The CDR3 sequence: CASSSGAGTDTQYF. As DNA, the CDR3 is TGTGCCAGCAGTAGTGGAGCGGGTACAGATACGCAGTATTTT.

The V gene is TRBV18, the J gene TRBJ2-3; 7 bases align to TRBD1. J was trimmed by 4 bases and V by 8 bases; bases with no gene match: 12. Germline CDR1 KGHSH, CDR2 LQKENI. The CDR3 extends over 15 amino acids. In DNA, the CDR3 is TGTGCCAGCCGACGACAAGGGGGCTTTTCAGATACGCAGTATTTT. Amino acid sequence: CASRRQGGFSDTQYF.

The chain carries TRBV29-1 and TRBJ2-6, with TRBD1 matching 8 bases. With 8 bases clipped from V and 0 bases from J, the junction kept 18 bases outside the gene matches. This CDR3 contains 19 residues. Per germline, CDR1 SQVTM and CDR2 ANQGSEA. CDR3 DNA sequence: TGCAGCCCCATATTCTCTTCCGACAGGGGAGACTCTGGGGCCAACGTCCTGACTTTC. This codes for CSPIFSSDRGDSGANVLTF.

This chain joins TRBV25-1 and TRBJ2-1; D gene unclear. This CDR3 is built from 14 residues. CDR1 MGHDK and CDR2 SYGVNS come from the germline V gene. Trimming pared 1 base from V and 5 bases from J, leaving 9 bases between. Written as DNA, the CDR3 is TGTGCCAGCAGTGAATTAACTAAGGACAATGAGCAGTTCTTC. This translates into CASSELTKDNEQFF.

V gene TRBV7-9 combines with J gene TRBJ2-3; D is uncertain. The length of the CDR3 is 15 residues. Germline values: CDR1 SEHNR, CDR2 FQNEAQ (reference sequence). The ends were cut back, 3 bases at V and 6 bases at J, with 16 bases in the middle. The CDR3 is CASSLFDIPGDTQYF. The CDR3 DNA follows: TGTGCCAGCAGCTTGTTCGACATACCTGGGGATACGCAGTATTTT.

This chain connects TRBV7-9 to TRBJ1-1; TRBD1 matches 7 bases. The CDR3 contains 14 residues. Germline CDR1 is SEHNR and CDR2 is FQNEAQ (reference sequence). V was pared by 5 bases and J by 5 bases, with 8 bases of the junction left unmatched. The CDR3 region is CASSQNTGDTEAFF. DNA of the CDR3: TGTGCCAGCAGCCAGAATACAGGGGATACTGAAGCTTTCTTT. The full variable domain, in which reference TRBV7-9 and TRBJ1-1 provide the parts outside the CDR3, is DTGVSQNPRHKITKRGQNVTFRCDPISEHNRLYWYRQTLGQGPEFLTYFQNEAQLEKSRLLSDRFSAERPKGSFSTLEIQRTEQGDSAMYLCASSQNTGDTEAFFGQGTRLTVV.

This chain uses TRBV9 with TRBJ2-1; D possibly corresponds to TRBD2 (6 bases). The CDR3 sequence is 15 residues long. The V end was cut by 0 bases, the J end by 8 bases, with 15 bases between. Germline CDR1 reads SGDLS; CDR2 reads YYNGEE. CDR3 sequence reads: CASSVGGVGSHEQFF. The CDR3, as DNA: TGTGCCAGCAGCGTAGGCGGGGTGGGAAGCCATGAGCAGTTCTTC.

This chain links TRBV5-1 with TRBJ2-2, with 8 bases matching TRBD1. The length of the CDR3 is 17 residues. V lost 2 bases, J lost 7 bases, and 13 bases stayed unmatched. CDR1 SGHRS and CDR2 YFSETQ come from the germline V gene. This CDR3 reads CASSFSAHQGAGGELFF. Here the CDR3 DNA reads TGCGCCAGCAGCTTTTCGGCCCACCAGGGGGCCGGCGGGGAGCTGTTTTTT.

The chain uses TRBV30 and TRBJ1-4, with a weak D call TRBD1 (5 bases). V was shortened by 6 bases and J by 8 bases, with 7 bases between the two germline ends. Germline CDR1 reads GTSNPN; CDR2 reads SVGIG (reference sequence). This CDR3 region has 10 residues. DNA for the CDR3: TGTGCCTGCCACAGGGAAAAACTGTTTTTT. This gives the protein CACHREKLFF.

The chain couples TRBV2 to TRBJ2-7; 8 bases match TRBD2. The CDR3 runs 13 residues. Per the germline V gene, CDR1 is SNHLY and CDR2 is FYNNEI. V was clipped by 4 bases and J by 2 bases; unmatched bases: 1. CDR3 coding DNA: TGTGCCAGCAGTGTCGGGAGGGCCTACGAGCAGTACTTC. Amino acid sequence: CASSVGRAYEQYF.

This clone showed up just a few times. This chain connects TRBV4-1 to TRBJ1-1; possible D gene TRBD1, 5 bases. The V and J ends lost 1 base and 4 bases respectively, with 10 bases between them. The CDR3 runs 14 residues. In germline, CDR1 is MGHRA, CDR2 YSYEKL. CDR3 loop: CASSQAGFITEAFF. As DNA, the CDR3 is TGCGCCAGCAGCCAAGCAGGGTTTATCACTGAAGCTTTCTTT.

The rearrangement joins TRBV2 to TRBJ2-7, with 9 positions matching TRBD2. Germline-derived CDR1 and CDR2 are SNHLY and FYNNEI. The CDR3 length is 17 residues. The trim removed 6 bases at V and 6 bases at J, leaving 18 bases unmatched. Written as DNA, the CDR3 is TGTGCCAGCAGGGGAGGGCTCTCTAGCGGGAAGCATCTCGAGCAGTACTTC. Protein sequence: CASRGGLSSGKHLEQYF.

This clone showed up just once. The chain is built from TRBV10-1 and TRBJ2-7; 7 bases agree with TRBD1. Per the germline V gene, CDR1 is WNHNN and CDR2 is SYGVQD (reference sequence). This CDR3 is 14 amino acids long. V trimming: 6 bases; J trimming: 1 base; junction bases outside the gene matches: 6. CDR3 amino acids: CASSILDRSYEQYF. CDR3 nucleotide sequence: TGCGCCAGCAGCATTTTGGACAGGTCCTACGAGCAGTACTTC.

V is TRBV5-1 and J is TRBJ2-5; weak D call: TRBD2 (5 bases). The CDR3 covers 13 residues. Germline CDR1 SGHRS, CDR2 YFSETQ. The V and J ends lost 2 bases and 5 bases respectively, with 10 bases between them. In DNA, the CDR3 is TGCGCCAGCAGCTTTCCGCTAGCTGAGACCCAGTACTTC. This translates into CASSFPLAETQYF.

This rearrangement joins TRBV7-6 to TRBJ2-7; 9 bases align to TRBD2. Per germline, CDR1 SGHVS and CDR2 FNYEAQ. The CDR3 has 16 amino acids. V lost 4 bases, J lost 0 bases, and 7 bases stayed unmatched. DNA of the CDR3: TGTGCCAGCAGCTCCTGGAGTAGCGGGGGCTCCTACGAGCAGTACTTC. It specifies CASSSWSSGGSYEQYF.

The chain uses TRBV5-1 and TRBJ2-3; 9 bases match TRBD1. The CDR3 extends over 14 amino acids. The V segment lost 9 bases and the J segment 0 bases; nucleotides outside the gene matches: 5. The V gene's germline CDR1 is SGHRS and CDR2 YFSETQ. Written as DNA, the CDR3 is TGCGCCACCAGGACAGGGGCTAGCACAGATACGCAGTATTTT. This translates into CATRTGASTDTQYF.

As DNA, the CDR3 is TGTGCCAGCAGCTTAGCGCCCAGCGGGAGGGCCCAAGAGACCCAGTACTTC. Protein: CASSLAPSGRAQETQYF. This rearrangement joins TRBV7-8 to TRBJ2-5, with 10 bases matching TRBD2. The ends lost 0 bases at V and 1 base at J; junction bases unmatched: 5. From germline, CDR1 is SGHVS and CDR2 FQNEAQ. CDR3 length: 17 amino acids.

This chain connects TRBV28 to TRBJ1-1; possible D gene TRBD1, 5 bases. Looked up from germline, CDR1 is MDHEN and CDR2 is SYDVKM. Between the trimmed V and J ends, which lost 8 bases and 1 base, there was a span of 14 bases. The CDR3 loop spans 14 amino acids. In nucleotides, the CDR3 is TGTGCCAGCGAAACTGGGGGGGAGAACACTGAAGCTTTCTTT. It yields the protein CASETGGENTEAFF.

This chain uses TRBV6-1 with TRBJ2-3, with 7 bases matching TRBD1. The germline V gene encodes CDR1 MNHNS and CDR2 SASEGT. CDR3 length: 14 amino acids. With 1 base clipped from V and 6 bases from J, the junction kept 4 bases outside the gene matches. The CDR3 bases are TGTGCCAGCAGTGAAGGACAGGGAGCTGATACGCAGTATTTT. As protein: CASSEGQGADTQYF.

The chain is built from TRBV11-2 and TRBJ2-1, with 14 bases aligning to TRBD2. CDR3 length: 16 residues. Trimming at V came to 5 bases and at J to 8 bases, leaving 8 bases not matched to a gene. In germline, CDR1 is SGHAT, CDR2 FQNNGV. The CDR3 DNA follows: TGTGCCAGCAGCAGCGGGACTAGCGGGAGTTTATATGAGCAGTTCTTC. Translated, it gives CASSSGTSGSLYEQFF.